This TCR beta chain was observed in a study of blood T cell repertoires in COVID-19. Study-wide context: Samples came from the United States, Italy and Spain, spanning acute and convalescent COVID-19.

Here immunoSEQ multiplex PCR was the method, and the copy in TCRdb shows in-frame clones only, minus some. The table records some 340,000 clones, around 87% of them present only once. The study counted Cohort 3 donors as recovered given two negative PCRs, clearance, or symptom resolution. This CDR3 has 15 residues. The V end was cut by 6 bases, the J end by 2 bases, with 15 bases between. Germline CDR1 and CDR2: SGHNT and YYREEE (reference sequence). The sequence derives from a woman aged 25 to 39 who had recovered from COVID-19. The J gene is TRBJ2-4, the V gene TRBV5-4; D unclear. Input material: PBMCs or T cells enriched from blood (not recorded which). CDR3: CASKDPELTKNIQYF. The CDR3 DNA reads TGTGCCAGCAAAGACCCCGAACTAACCAAAAACATTCAGTACTTC.